A single sample is the source of the 10 T cell receptor beta chains below, sequenced in a study of OX40 agonist ivuxolimab in advanced cancers. Using immunoSEQ multiplex PCR, the repertoire was profiled, and TCRdb retains in-frame clones only, with some absent. Seen here are 55,000 to 75,000 clones, 80% to 90% observed once, and the top ten hold about 0.75%. The sample was CD4+ or CD8+ T cells sorted from blood, taken in a trial of the OX40 agonist ivuxolimab. Receptors were obtained from an adult with an advanced solid tumor such as melanoma, head and neck, liver or kidney cancer.

This clone was seen just once. This chain links TRBV27 with TRBJ2-2; TRBD1 is a possible D gene (6 bases). V was trimmed by 6 bases and J by 3 bases, leaving 11 bases between them. The germline CDR1 and CDR2 sequences are MNHEY and SMNVEV (reference sequence). This CDR3 has 14 amino acids. The DNA for the CDR3 is TGTGCCAGCAGCCCCGGACAGCACACCGGGGAGCTGTTTTTT. It yields the protein CASSPGQHTGELFF.

The chain combines TRBV6-5 with TRBJ2-7; tentatively, D is TRBD1 (6 bases). The CDR3 loop spans 13 amino acids. Trimming shortened V by 5 bases and J by 3 bases, and 11 bases separated the two germline ends. Germline loops: CDR1 MNHEY, CDR2 SVGAGI. Written as DNA, the CDR3 is TGTGCCAGCAGTAGGGGGAATCACTACGAGCAGTACTTC. It translates to CASSRGNHYEQYF.

J is TRBJ2-5 and V is TRBV6-6; TRBD2 matches 7 bases. The ends lost 2 bases at V and 0 bases at J; junction bases unmatched: 0. The germline V gene has CDR1 MNHNY and CDR2 SVGAGI (reference sequence). CDR3 length equals 14 residues. The CDR3, as DNA: TGTGCCAGCAGTTACAGCGGGAACCAAGAGACCCAGTACTTC. This codes for CASSYSGNQETQYF.

The chain uses TRBV7-9 and TRBJ2-7; a weak D match, TRBD2 (5 bases). The CDR3 spans 12 residues. CDR1 and CDR2 (germline): SEHNR, FQNEAQ (reference sequence). Trimming took off 5 bases at V and 0 bases at J, with 5 bases between the two ends. The CDR3 reads CASSAGSYEQYF. The CDR3, as DNA: TGTGCCAGCAGCGCGGGCTCCTACGAGCAGTACTTC. The whole variable domain, remainder taken from reference TRBV7-9 and TRBJ2-7, is DTGVSQNPRHKITKRGQNVTFRCDPISEHNRLYWYRQTLGQGPEFLTYFQNEAQLEKSRLLSDRFSAERPKGSFSTLEIQRTEQGDSAMYLCASSAGSYEQYFGPGTRLTVT.

The V call is TRBV18, the J call TRBJ1-1; the D is unclear. The V gene's germline CDR1 is KGHSH and CDR2 LQKENI. V lost 2 bases and J lost 7, with 20 bases in between. The CDR3 spans 16 residues. CDR3 amino acids: CASSPNKGGSKIEAFF. For the CDR3, the DNA is TGTGCCAGCTCACCAAACAAGGGAGGTTCCAAGATTGAAGCTTTCTTT.

This rearrangement joins TRBV6-4 to TRBJ1-2, with TRBD1 matching over 9 bases. CDR3 size: 13 residues. V was clipped by 6 bases and J by 8 bases; unmatched bases: 7. Germline assignment: CDR1 MRHNA and CDR2 SNTAGT. The chain's CDR3 is CASSQQGARGYTF. The CDR3 nucleotides read TGTGCCAGCAGCCAACAGGGGGCAAGAGGCTACACCTTC.

A word on this clone: This sample also contains other DNA sequences that code for the same CDR3. V gene TRBV29-1 combines with J gene TRBJ2-5; 10 bases line up with TRBD1. The trim removed 4 bases at V and 1 base at J, leaving 0 bases unmatched. CDR1 is SQVTM and CDR2 is ANQGSEA in the germline V gene. This CDR3 region has 13 residues. DNA of the CDR3: TGCAGCGTTGGGACAGGGGGCCAAGAGACCCAGTACTTC. Protein product: CSVGTGGQETQYF.

V is TRBV29-1 and J is TRBJ1-2, with 9 bases lining up with TRBD1. This CDR3 has 14 residues. The junction had 6 bases not matched to a gene; V was cut back by 3 bases and J by 4 bases. Germline values: CDR1 SQVTM, CDR2 ANQGSEA. CDR3 region: CSVELGQGIYGYTF. CDR3 DNA: TGCAGCGTTGAGCTCGGACAGGGGATCTATGGCTACACCTTC.

This chain uses TRBV2 with TRBJ2-1, with unresolved D. CDR3 length equals 14 residues. Trimming cost V 2 bases and J 2 bases, with 7 bases left between them. Germline CDR1 SNHLY, CDR2 FYNNEI. CDR3 coding DNA: TGTGCCAGCAGTGAATTAAGGGCCTACAATGAGCAGTTCTTC. It yields the protein CASSELRAYNEQFF. Complete variable domain (other parts from reference TRBV2 and TRBJ2-1): EPEVTQTPSHQVTQMGQEVILRCVPISNHLYFYWYRQILGQKVEFLVSFYNNEISEKSEIFDDQFSVERPDGSNFTLKIRSTKLEDSAMYFCASSELRAYNEQFFGPGTRLTVL.

The chain couples TRBV27 to TRBJ2-2; no clear D. CDR3 length: 14 amino acids. Trimming shortened V by 3 bases and J by 4 bases, and 9 bases separated the two germline ends. Germline CDR1 and CDR2: MNHEY and SMNVEV (reference sequence). The chain's CDR3 is CASSFMGLTGELFF. CDR3 nucleotides: TGTGCCAGCAGTTTTATGGGTCTCACCGGGGAGCTGTTTTTT.